The entry below describes one T cell receptor (beta chain). The authors' processing: Reference gene primer amplification gave nucleated cell count estimates. Libraries were prepared by immunoSEQ multiplex PCR; TCRdb keeps only in-frame clonotypes and omits some of them. The DNA was the basis for D and trimming; V, J and clone size are from that table. The sample records approximately 240,000 clones, more than 70% being singletons. The record originates from a study of blood T cell repertoires in COVID-19. The overall study: Both acute and convalescent COVID-19 samples were obtained from the United States, Italy and Spain. The cDNA or gDNA used as material had been derived from T cells, B-cell-depleted T cells, or PBMCs.

Germline CDR1 reads SGHKS; CDR2 reads YYEKEE (reference sequence). This CDR3 is 14 amino acids long. V dropped 4 bases and J dropped 6; count of bases not matched to a gene: 4. Sequenced sample: peripheral blood. The clonotype comes from a woman aged 40-49 years who had recovered from COVID-19. This chain links TRBV5-5 with TRBJ2-1, with 10 bases lining up with TRBD2. The CDR3 coding sequence is TGTGCCAGCAGCCTGAGCGGGAGGGCCAATGAGCAGTTCTTC. It translates to CASSLSGRANEQFF.